One and the same sample provided the 30 T cell receptor beta chains below, sequenced in a study of T cell responses to AZD1222 COVID-19 vaccine. The table came from immunoSEQ multiplex PCR; TCRdb's copy has only in-frame clones and leaves some out. The sample includes 75,000 to 95,000 clones, around 90% seen only once; the top ten take around 26%. The specimen comprised peripheral blood, sampled 28 days after the second AZD1222 dose. The receptors derive from an adult who received the AZD1222 COVID-19 vaccine.

The V gene is TRBV7-2, the J gene TRBJ2-5, with 11 bases aligning to TRBD2. Germline V gives CDR1 SGHTA, CDR2 FQGNSA. V lost 6 bases to trimming and J lost 5 bases; unmatched junction nucleotides: 14. CDR3 length: 17 residues. DNA for the CDR3: TGTGCCAGCAGTTTCGGGACTAGCGGCACGGGGGGGGAGACCCAGTACTTC. Translation: CASSFGTSGTGGETQYF.

This chain links TRBV25-1 with TRBJ2-4, with 14 nucleotides matching TRBD2. The CDR3 consists of 15 residues. V gave up 2 bases and J gave up 7 bases; unmatched junction bases: 1. Germline lookup yields CDR1 MGHDK and CDR2 SYGVNS. The chain's CDR3 is CASSERLAGGNIQYF. CDR3 bases: TGTGCCAGCAGTGAACGACTAGCGGGAGGGAACATTCAGTACTTC. Filled out from reference TRBV25-1 and TRBJ2-4, the complete variable domain reads EADIYQTPRYLVIGTGKKITLECSQTMGHDKMYWYQQDPGMELHLIHYSYGVNSTEKGDLSSESTVSRIRTEHFPLTLESARPSHTSQYLCASSERLAGGNIQYFGAGTRLSVL.

The rearrangement uses TRBV5-1 and TRBJ1-2; maybe TRBD1 (6 bases). The germline V gene encodes CDR1 SGHRS and CDR2 YFSETQ. The CDR3 is 15 residues long. The V gene lost 7 bases and the J gene lost 4 bases, with 20 bases spanning the gap. The CDR3 region is CASWGARGRSYGYTF. The DNA of the CDR3 is TGCGCCAGCTGGGGGGCCCGGGGAAGGTCCTATGGCTACACCTTC.

The chain employs TRBV2 and TRBJ1-1; the D is unclear. CDR3 length: 13 amino acids. Between the trimmed V and J ends, which lost 6 bases and 0 bases, there was a span of 8 bases. Germline values: CDR1 SNHLY, CDR2 FYNNEI. The CDR3 protein is CASRGSLNTEAFF. CDR3 nucleotides: TGTGCCAGCAGGGGATCCCTGAACACTGAAGCTTTCTTT.

In its sample, this clone was seen once. V and J are TRBV28 and TRBJ2-3; unclear D gene. This CDR3 region has 12 residues. Trimming took off 5 bases at V and 4 bases at J, with 7 bases between the two ends. Germline lookup yields CDR1 MDHEN and CDR2 SYDVKM. The CDR3 spells CASSPAADTQYF. The DNA of the CDR3 is TGTGCCAGCAGTCCTGCTGCAGATACGCAGTATTTT. The full variable domain, completed using reference TRBV28 and TRBJ2-3, is DVKVTQSSRYLVKRTGEKVFLECVQDMDHENMFWYRQDPGLGLRLIYFSYDVKMKEKGDIPEGYSVSREKKERFSLILESASTNQTSMYLCASSPAADTQYFGPGTRLTVL.

The V and J genes are TRBV5-1 and TRBJ2-1; D might be TRBD2 (6 bases). Per germline, CDR1 SGHRS and CDR2 YFSETQ. V was trimmed by 0 bases and J by 13 bases, leaving 11 bases between them. This CDR3 region has 12 residues. The CDR3 spells CASSLGPGLQFF. The CDR3 nucleotides read TGCGCCAGCAGCTTGGGTCCGGGACTTCAGTTCTTC.

The V and J genes are TRBV7-2 and TRBJ2-4; no clear D gene. From germline, CDR1 is SGHTA and CDR2 FQGNSA. This CDR3 is built from 17 residues. V dropped 0 bases and J dropped 0 bases, with 12 bases sitting between them. The CDR3, as DNA: TGTGCCAGCAGCTTAGCTGGGAAATTACTAGCCAAAAACATTCAGTACTTC. This codes for CASSLAGKLLAKNIQYF.

The chain has TRBV20-1 and TRBJ1-1; D not certain. Germline values: CDR1 DFQATT, CDR2 SNEGSKA (reference sequence). The CDR3 is 9 amino acids. Trimming took off 2 bases at V and 8 bases at J, with 3 bases between the two ends. DNA of the CDR3: TGCAGTGCTAGACGAGAAGCTTTCTTT. It encodes CSARREAFF.

The J gene is TRBJ2-3, the V gene TRBV5-5; 7 bases agree with TRBD1. The CDR3 runs 16 residues. Germline CDR1 SGHKS, CDR2 YYEKEE (reference sequence). J lost 0 bases, V lost 4 bases, and 8 bases had no gene match. CDR3 sequence: CASSTYATGSTDTQYF. Here the CDR3 DNA reads TGTGCCAGCAGCACCTATGCGACAGGGAGCACAGATACGCAGTATTTT.

The chain links TRBV27 to TRBJ2-7, with D uncertain. Trimming pared 3 bases from V and 5 bases from J, leaving 14 bases between. CDR3 length equals 14 residues. From germline, CDR1 is MNHEY and CDR2 SMNVEV (reference sequence). The CDR3 here is CASSLAGDLNEQYF. CDR3 DNA sequence: TGTGCCAGCAGTTTGGCAGGCGACTTGAACGAGCAGTACTTC.

V and J are TRBV13 and TRBJ2-7; TRBD1 agrees at 11 bases. CDR1 and CDR2 from the germline V gene are PRHDT and FYEKMQ (reference sequence). This CDR3 spans 15 amino acids. J lost 2 bases, V lost 5 bases, and 5 bases had no gene match. The CDR3, as DNA: TGTGCCAGCAGCCCTGGGACAGGGGGTACCTACGAGCAGTACTTC. Translation gives CASSPGTGGTYEQYF.

The J gene is TRBJ2-3, the V gene TRBV4-2, with a weak D call TRBD2 (6 bases). CDR1 is LGHNA and CDR2 is YNFKEQ in the germline V gene. The germline V and J ends were trimmed by 3 bases and 0 bases, with 10 bases remaining between them. The CDR3 length is 15 residues. The CDR3 bases are TGTGCCAGCAGCCAGGGACTCCTAAGCACAGATACGCAGTATTTT. Translating gives CASSQGLLSTDTQYF.

The chain employs TRBV6-5 and TRBJ2-3, with D unresolved. The germline CDR1 and CDR2 sequences are MNHEY and SVGAGI. The CDR3 sequence is 13 residues long. The V and J ends lost 5 bases and 2 bases respectively, with 8 bases between them. Here the CDR3 reads CASSQTPTDTQYF. CDR3 DNA sequence: TGTGCCAGCAGTCAAACACCCACAGATACGCAGTATTTT.

The chain couples TRBV6-5 to TRBJ1-3; D is uncertain. Trimming stripped 5 bases from V and 3 bases from J, with 8 bases between. The CDR3 has 13 residues. CDR1 MNHEY and CDR2 SVGAGI come from the germline V gene. CDR3 sequence reads: CASSRVGGNTIYF. DNA of the CDR3: TGTGCCAGCAGTCGTGTGGGTGGAAACACCATATATTTT.

The V and J genes are TRBV5-6 and TRBJ2-5, with TRBD2 identical over 12 bases. Germline V gene lookup returns CDR1 SGHDT and CDR2 YYEEEE. V was pared by 2 bases and J by 4 bases, with 6 bases of the junction left unmatched. The CDR3 consists of 16 residues. The CDR3 DNA follows: TGTGCCAGCAGCTTCGGACTAGCGGGACGGGGAGAGACCCAGTACTTC. Translation: CASSFGLAGRGETQYF.

This clone has only a few counts. The chain uses TRBV7-9 and TRBJ1-2; the D is unclear. CDR3 size: 13 residues. V lost 4 bases, J lost 8 bases, and 14 bases lay in between. CDR1 and CDR2 (germline): SEHNR, FQNEAQ (reference sequence). The CDR3 nucleotides read TGTGCCAGCAGCTCCCCGAACTCTCGAGGCTACACCTTC. This encodes CASSSPNSRGYTF.

This chain uses TRBV19 with TRBJ2-7; 8 positions agree with TRBD2. V lost 6 bases, J lost 0 bases, and 4 bases stayed unmatched. The germline CDR1 and CDR2 sequences are LNHDA and SQIVND (reference sequence). The CDR3 contains 14 residues. The CDR3 nucleotides read TGTGCCAGTAGAAGGCGGGGGGACTCCTACGAGCAGTACTTC. Residues: CASRRRGDSYEQYF.

V and J are TRBV2 and TRBJ1-5; D gene unclear. Trimming removed 7 bases from V and 0 bases from J, with 13 bases in between. Germline values: CDR1 SNHLY, CDR2 FYNNEI. CDR3 length: 15 residues. In DNA, the CDR3 is TGTGCCAGCACCGTGCAGAGCTATAGCAATCAGCCCCAGCATTTT. This codes for CASTVQSYSNQPQHF.

The chain is built from TRBV4-3 and TRBJ2-2; no reliable D call. This CDR3 comprises 12 residues. Germline CDR1 is LGHNA and CDR2 is YSLEER. The V and J ends lost 0 bases and 5 bases respectively, with 1 base between them. The CDR3 loop is CASSQETGELFF. The CDR3 nucleotides are TGCGCCAGCAGCCAAGAAACCGGGGAGCTGTTTTTT.

The J gene is TRBJ1-2, the V gene TRBV10-3; 8 bases match TRBD1. This CDR3 spans 14 amino acids. Germline-derived CDR1 and CDR2 are ENHRY and SYGVKD. Losses at the gene ends were 3 bases for V and 4 bases for J; bases not matched to a gene: 4. The CDR3 sequence is CAISDQGAGYGYTF. In nucleotides, the CDR3 is TGTGCCATCAGTGATCAGGGGGCGGGCTATGGCTACACCTTC.

This clone turned up a few times. The rearrangement uses TRBV7-6 and TRBJ2-2; D remains unclear. This CDR3 region has 15 residues. Germline V lookup: CDR1 SGHVS, CDR2 FNYEAQ. V was pared by 0 bases and J by 1 base, with 6 bases between. Here the CDR3 reads CASSLAAENTGELFF. CDR3 DNA sequence: TGTGCCAGCAGCTTAGCGGCGGAGAACACCGGGGAGCTGTTTTTT.

V usage is TRBV3-1 (or the pseudogene TRBV3-2) and J usage is TRBJ2-2; D call uncertain. Germline loops: CDR1 LGHDT, CDR2 YNNKEL (reference sequence). V lost 5 bases, J lost 0 bases, and 16 bases lay in between. The CDR3 contains 17 residues. In DNA, the CDR3 is TGTGCCAGCAGCGGCCAGACTGGGCTCGCGAACACCGGGGAGCTGTTTTTT. This translates into CASSGQTGLANTGELFF.

This sequence joins TRBV11-2 and TRBJ2-1, with D perhaps TRBD1 or TRBD2 (5 bases each). The CDR3 consists of 13 residues. The V and J ends lost 4 bases and 10 bases respectively, with 14 bases between them. Germline V CDR1 and CDR2: SGHAT, FQNNGV. The CDR3 loop is CASSSGDREEQFF. In DNA, the CDR3 is TGTGCCAGCAGCTCCGGGGACCGGGAAGAGCAGTTCTTC. Combining the CDR3 with reference TRBV11-2 and TRBJ2-1 gives the whole variable domain EAGVAQSPRYKIIEKRQSVAFWCNPISGHATLYWYQQILGQGPKLLIQFQNNGVVDDSQLPKDRFSAERLKGVDSTLKIQPAKLEDSAVYLCASSSGDREEQFFGPGTRLTVL.

The V call is TRBV9, the J call TRBJ1-6, with D possibly TRBD1 on 5 matching bases. This CDR3 is built from 17 residues. V was shortened by 4 bases and J by 7 bases, with 21 bases between the two germline ends. Germline V lookup: CDR1 SGDLS, CDR2 YYNGEE. For the CDR3, the DNA is TGTGCCAGCAGCCCGCTCTTTGGGCGGACACTAAATTCACCCCTCCACTTT. Its protein is CASSPLFGRTLNSPLHF.

This clone occurred once. V is TRBV6-2 or TRBV6-3 and J is TRBJ2-1; tentatively, D is TRBD1 or TRBD2 (6 bases each). Germline V gene lookup returns CDR1 MNHEY and CDR2 SVGEGT. Between the trimmed V and J ends, which lost 6 bases and 3 bases, there was a span of 18 bases. The CDR3 runs 16 residues. The CDR3 here is CASSTTSGGIYNEQFF. The CDR3 coding sequence is TGTGCCAGCAGCACCACGTCCGGGGGCATCTACAATGAGCAGTTCTTC.

V is TRBV5-1 and J is TRBJ2-2; 10 bases agree with TRBD2. There are 14 residues in the CDR3. Trimming cost V 4 bases and J 11 bases; bases outside gene matches: 8. Germline V gene sequence: CDR1 SGHRS, CDR2 YFSETQ. The CDR3 here is CASSLTLAGDELFF. Here the CDR3 DNA reads TGCGCCAGCAGCCTTACTCTAGCGGGAGACGAGCTGTTTTTT.

The rearrangement links TRBV2 to TRBJ2-1; D may be TRBD1 (5 bases). The CDR3 covers 12 residues. V was cut by 6 bases and J by 9 bases, with 12 bases left in between. Germline assignment: CDR1 SNHLY and CDR2 FYNNEI. CDR3 in DNA: TGTGCCAGCAGGACAGTTGGCGGTGAGCAGTTCTTC. It translates to CASRTVGGEQFF.

The J gene is TRBJ2-7, the V gene TRBV11-1, with 10 bases fitting TRBD2. Germline lookup yields CDR1 SGHAT and CDR2 FQDESV (reference sequence). The CDR3 extends over 15 amino acids. After removal of 4 bases from V and 2 bases from J, the junction contained 5 bases not matched to a gene. The CDR3 sequence: CASSWTSGAPYEQYF. In DNA, the CDR3 is TGTGCCAGCAGCTGGACTAGCGGAGCGCCCTACGAGCAGTACTTC. Full variable domain (remainder filled in from reference TRBV11-1 and TRBJ2-7): EAEVAQSPRYKITEKSQAVAFWCDPISGHATLYWYRQILGQGPELLVQFQDESVVDDSQLPKDRFSAERLKGVDSTLKIQPAELGDSAMYLCASSWTSGAPYEQYFGPGTRLTVT.

The V and J genes are TRBV18 and TRBJ2-5; 7 bases line up with TRBD1. The CDR3 spans 16 residues. From germline, CDR1 is KGHSH and CDR2 LQKENI. V was pared by 3 bases and J by 4 bases, with 11 bases of the junction left unmatched. CDR3 sequence (DNA): TGTGCCAGCTCACCGAGTCAGGGGGATGCATTAGAGACCCAGTACTTC. Translating it yields CASSPSQGDALETQYF.

In this sample, this clone turned up once. The CDR3 sequence: CASSPPRPSHTEAFF. In nucleotides, the CDR3 is TGCGCCAGCAGCCCCCCCCGACCCTCACACACTGAAGCTTTCTTT. The V and J genes are TRBV23-1 and TRBJ1-1, with unresolved D. TRBV23-1 is flagged as an ORF with uncertain function. The CDR3 is 15 amino acids. Trimming cost V 6 bases and J 3 bases, with 17 bases left between them.